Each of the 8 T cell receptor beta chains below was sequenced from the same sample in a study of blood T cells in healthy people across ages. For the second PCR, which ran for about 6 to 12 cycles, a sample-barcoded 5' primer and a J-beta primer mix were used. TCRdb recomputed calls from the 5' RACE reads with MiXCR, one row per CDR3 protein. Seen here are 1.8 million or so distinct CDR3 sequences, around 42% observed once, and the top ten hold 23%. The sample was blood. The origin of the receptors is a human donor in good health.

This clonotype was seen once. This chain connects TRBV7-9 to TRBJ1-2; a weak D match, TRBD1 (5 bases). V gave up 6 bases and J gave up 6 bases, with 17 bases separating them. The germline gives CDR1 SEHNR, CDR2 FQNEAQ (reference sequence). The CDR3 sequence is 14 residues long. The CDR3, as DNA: TGTGCCAGCAGTCGGACGGCAGGGAGTGATGGCTACACCTTC. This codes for CASSRTAGSDGYTF.

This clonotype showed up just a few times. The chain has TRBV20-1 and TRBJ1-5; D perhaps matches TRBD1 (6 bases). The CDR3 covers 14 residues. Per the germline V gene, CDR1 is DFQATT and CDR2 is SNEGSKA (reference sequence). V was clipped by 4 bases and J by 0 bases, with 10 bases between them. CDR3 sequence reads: CSATPGDSNQPQHF. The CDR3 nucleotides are TGCAGTGCTACCCCAGGGGATAGCAATCAGCCCCAGCATTTT.

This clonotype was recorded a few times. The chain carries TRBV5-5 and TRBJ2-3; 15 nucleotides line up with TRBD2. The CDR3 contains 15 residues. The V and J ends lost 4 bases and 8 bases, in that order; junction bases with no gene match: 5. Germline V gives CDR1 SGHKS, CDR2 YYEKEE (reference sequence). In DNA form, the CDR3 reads TGTGCCAGCAGCCTACCGGGACTAGCGGGGGGTACGCAGTATTTT. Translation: CASSLPGLAGGTQYF.

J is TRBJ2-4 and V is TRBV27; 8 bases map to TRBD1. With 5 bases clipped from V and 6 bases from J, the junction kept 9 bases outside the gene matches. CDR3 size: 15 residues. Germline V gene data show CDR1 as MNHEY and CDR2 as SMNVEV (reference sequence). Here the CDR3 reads CASSPTYGTGNIQYF. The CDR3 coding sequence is TGTGCCAGCAGTCCAACCTACGGGACAGGAAACATTCAGTACTTC.

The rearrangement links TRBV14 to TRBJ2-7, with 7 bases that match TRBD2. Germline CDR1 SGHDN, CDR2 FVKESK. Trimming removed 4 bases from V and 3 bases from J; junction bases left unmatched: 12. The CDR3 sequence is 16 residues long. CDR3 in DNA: TGTGCCAGCAGCCCCCCCGGGTACGGGGGGAACTACGAGCAGTACTTC. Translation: CASSPPGYGGNYEQYF.

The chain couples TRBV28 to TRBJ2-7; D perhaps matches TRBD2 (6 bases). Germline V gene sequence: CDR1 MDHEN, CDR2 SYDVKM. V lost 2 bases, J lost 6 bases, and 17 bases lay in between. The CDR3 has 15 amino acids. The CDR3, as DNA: TGTGCCAGCAGTTTACCCCCTTGGGGGGTAGGCGAGCAGTACTTC. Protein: CASSLPPWGVGEQYF.

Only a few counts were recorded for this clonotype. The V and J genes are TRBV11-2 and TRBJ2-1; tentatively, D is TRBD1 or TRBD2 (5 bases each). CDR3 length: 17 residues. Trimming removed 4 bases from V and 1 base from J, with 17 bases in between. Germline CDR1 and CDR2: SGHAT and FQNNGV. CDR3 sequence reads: CASSYVEGPISYNEQFF. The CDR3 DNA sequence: TGTGCCAGCAGCTATGTAGAGGGGCCTATATCCTACAATGAGCAGTTCTTC.

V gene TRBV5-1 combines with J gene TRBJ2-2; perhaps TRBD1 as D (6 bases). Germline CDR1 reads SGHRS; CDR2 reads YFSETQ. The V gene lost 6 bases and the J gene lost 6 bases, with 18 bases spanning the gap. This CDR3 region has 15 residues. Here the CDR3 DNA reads TGCGCCAGCACCAGGCTTGCAGGGGACCCCGGGGAGCTGTTTTTT. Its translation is CASTRLAGDPGELFF. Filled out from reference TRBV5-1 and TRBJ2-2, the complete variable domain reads KAGVTQTPRYLIKTRGQQVTLSCSPISGHRSVSWYQQTPGQGLQFLFEYFSETQRNKGNFPGRFSGRQFSNSRSEMNVSTLELGDSALYLCASTRLAGDPGELFFGEGSRLTVL.